The clone carrying this T cell receptor beta chain was detected only a few times. The entry originates in a study of blood T cell repertoires in COVID-19. Study in general: Sites in the United States, Italy and Spain provided acute and convalescent COVID-19 samples.

CDR1 and CDR2 (germline): MNHEY, SVGAGI. The CDR3 runs 15 residues. Trimming removed 4 bases at V and 4 bases at J, with 16 bases between. Cohort 3 recovery required two negative PCRs, clearance, or symptom resolution. The method was immunoSEQ multiplex PCR; TCRdb's version includes in-frame clones alone and lacks a portion of them. There are some 300,000 clones in the sample; approximately 89% occur only once, and roughly 10% lies in the top ten. The chain has TRBV6-5 and TRBJ1-2; D perhaps matches TRBD1 (6 bases). Sequencing was done on a sample of PBMCs or T cells enriched from blood (not recorded which). The TCR sequence derives from a woman aged 25 to 45 who had recovered from COVID-19. CDR3 DNA sequence: TGTGCCAGCAGTTTCGACAGGCTGGGGCCCTATGGCTACACCTTC. It translates to CASSFDRLGPYGYTF.